This note documents a single TCR beta chain sequence. This entry is derived from a study of blood T cells in healthy people across ages. Germline CDR1 SGDLS, CDR2 YYNGEE. V trimming: 3 bases; J trimming: 5 bases; junction bases outside the gene matches: 7. The CDR3 loop spans 15 amino acids. A sample-barcoded 5' primer and a J-beta primer mix were used in a second PCR of roughly 7 to 11 cycles. Each CDR3 protein gets one entry after TCRdb re-called the 5' RACE reads with MiXCR. This table has approximately 800,000 distinct CDR3 sequences, about a quarter appearing once. These records were also assigned to another study, of T cells of mothers and their children. This second study says: Maternal samples each gave over 9 million TCR beta CDR3 reads, and child samples roughly 3 million each.

Input material: blood. The chain joins TRBV9 to TRBJ1-1, with TRBD1 matching over 10 bases. This TCR was recovered from a boy aged 5 to 17 in good health. Written as DNA, the CDR3 is TGTGCCAGCAGCGGACAGGGGGCTTTCAAGACTGAAGCTTTCTTT. This encodes CASSGQGAFKTEAFF.